This TCR beta chain appears in the sequencing data of a study of OX40 agonist ivuxolimab in advanced cancers. Whole-study results and caveats: At 0.1 to 3.0 mg/kg, clonal expansion of CD4+ and CD8+ blood T cells had occurred by week 6.

TCRdb keeps only in-frame clones here, not all; method: immunoSEQ multiplex PCR. The sample gives 45,000 to 65,000 clones, 75% to 95% of which show up once; 8.7% is in the top ten. The CDR3 consists of 11 residues. The germline V gene encodes CDR1 MNHEY and CDR2 SVGAGI. V was pared by 5 bases and J by 8 bases, with 6 bases between. This clone has a single count. What it binds is not known. The sequenced sample was CD4+ or CD8+ T cells sorted from blood, obtained in a trial of the OX40 agonist ivuxolimab. This clonotype was obtained from an adult with an advanced solid tumor such as melanoma, head and neck, liver or kidney cancer. The chain has TRBV6-5 and TRBJ1-4; D call uncertain. The DNA for the CDR3 is TGTGCCAGCAGTGGCGGAGAAAAACTGTTTTTT. Amino acid sequence: CASSGGEKLFF.